This TCR beta chain was profiled in a study of T cell clonotyping in hematopoietic cell transplantation. Findings and limits, study-wide: Pathologically expanded recipient clonotypes increased progressively from day 30 to day 180 as diversity fell.

This clone appeared once. The target antigen is unknown. Assay: immunoSEQ multiplex PCR; the TCRdb copy retains only in-frame clones and omits some. The sample carries 13,000 to 15,000 clones, around 97% recorded once. CDR1 SQVTM and CDR2 ANQGSEA come from the germline V gene. V gave up 7 bases and J gave up 1 base, with 13 bases separating them. CDR3 length: 13 residues. The receptor comes from a female patient in her 50s who had an allogeneic stem cell transplant from an unrelated donor, so T cells may come from the graft donor. Some clones in this sample may be carry-over from other donors' samples. This chain links TRBV29-1 with TRBJ1-2, with unresolved D. Sequencing was performed on peripheral blood mononuclear cells, taken 30 days after allogeneic stem cell transplant. The CDR3 DNA is TGCAGCGCACTGGGTCCAAATAACTATGGCTACACCTTC. Amino acid sequence: CSALGPNNYGYTF.